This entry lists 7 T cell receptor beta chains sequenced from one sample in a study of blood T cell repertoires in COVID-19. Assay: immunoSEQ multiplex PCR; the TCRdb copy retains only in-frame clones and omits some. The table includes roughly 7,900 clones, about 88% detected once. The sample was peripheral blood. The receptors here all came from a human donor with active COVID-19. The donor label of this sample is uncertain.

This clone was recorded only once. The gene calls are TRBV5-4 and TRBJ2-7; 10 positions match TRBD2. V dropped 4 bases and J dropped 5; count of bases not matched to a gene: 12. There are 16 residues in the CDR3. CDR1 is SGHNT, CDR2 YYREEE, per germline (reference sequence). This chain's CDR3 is CASSPAASGGGHEQYF. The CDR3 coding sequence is TGTGCCAGCAGCCCGGCGGCTAGCGGGGGAGGTCACGAGCAGTACTTC.

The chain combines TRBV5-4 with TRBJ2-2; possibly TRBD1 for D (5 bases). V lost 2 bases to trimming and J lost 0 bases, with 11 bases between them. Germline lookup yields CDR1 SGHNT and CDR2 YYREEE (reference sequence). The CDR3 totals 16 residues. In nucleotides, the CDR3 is TGTGCCAGCAGCTTCCCAGGGTTTTCGAACACCGGGGAGCTGTTTTTT. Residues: CASSFPGFSNTGELFF. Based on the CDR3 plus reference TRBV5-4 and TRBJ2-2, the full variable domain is ETGVTQSPTHLIKTRGQQVTLRCSSQSGHNTVSWYQQALGQGPQFIFQYYREEENGRGNFPPRFSGLQFPNYSSELNVNALELDDSALYLCASSFPGFSNTGELFFGEGSRLTVL.

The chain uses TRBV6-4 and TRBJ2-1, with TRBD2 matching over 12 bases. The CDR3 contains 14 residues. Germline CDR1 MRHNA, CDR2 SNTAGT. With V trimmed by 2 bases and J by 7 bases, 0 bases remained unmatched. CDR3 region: CASSDGTSGNEQFF. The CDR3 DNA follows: TGTGCCAGCAGTGACGGGACTAGCGGGAATGAGCAGTTCTTC.

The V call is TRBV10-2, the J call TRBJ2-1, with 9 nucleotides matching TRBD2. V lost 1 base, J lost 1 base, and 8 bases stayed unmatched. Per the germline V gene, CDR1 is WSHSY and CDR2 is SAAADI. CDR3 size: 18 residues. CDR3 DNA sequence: TGCGCCAGCAGTGAGTTGATAGCGGGGGTCCTTTCCTACAATGAGCAGTTCTTC. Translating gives CASSELIAGVLSYNEQFF.

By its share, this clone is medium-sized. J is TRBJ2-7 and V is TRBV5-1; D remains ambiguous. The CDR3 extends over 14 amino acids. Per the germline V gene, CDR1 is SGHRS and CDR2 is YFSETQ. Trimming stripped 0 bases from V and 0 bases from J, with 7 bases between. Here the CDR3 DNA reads TGCGCCAGCAGCTTGGCCGGCGGCTCCTACGAGCAGTACTTC. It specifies CASSLAGGSYEQYF.

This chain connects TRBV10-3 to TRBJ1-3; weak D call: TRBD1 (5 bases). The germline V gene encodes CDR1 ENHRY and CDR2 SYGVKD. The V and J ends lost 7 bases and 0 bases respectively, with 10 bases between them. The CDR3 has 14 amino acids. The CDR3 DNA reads TGTGCCATCACTATGACAGACTCTGGAAACACCATATATTTT. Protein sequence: CAITMTDSGNTIYF.

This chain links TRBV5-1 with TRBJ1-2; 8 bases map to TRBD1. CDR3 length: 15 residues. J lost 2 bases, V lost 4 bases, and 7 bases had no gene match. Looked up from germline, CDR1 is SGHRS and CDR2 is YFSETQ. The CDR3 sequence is CASSTLGQGNYGYTF. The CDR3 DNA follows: TGCGCCAGCAGCACCCTCGGACAGGGCAACTATGGCTACACCTTC.